Reported below is one T cell receptor (beta chain). The clone's antigen remains unknown. No quality values exist for individual bases; no much larger clone is one base distant. The CDR3 runs 15 amino acids, cysteine and phenylalanine included. The sequence is cut down to CDR3 DNA, 45 bases in frame from base 1. The germline V gene encodes CDR1 MNHEY and CDR2 SVGAGI. The junction shows trimming of 5 bases on V and 1 base on J, plus 15 bases between the germline ends. For TCRbeta CDR3 sequencing, genomic DNA was extracted from sorted cells using the QIAGEN DNeasy Blood and Tissue Kit. High-throughput TCRbeta CDR3 sequencing, which included PCR amplification with bias correction and internal controls, was done commercially through immunoSEQ. Turning to the authors' computational methods: Unique productive TCRbeta sequences were defined by CDR3 nucleotide sequence where primers matched, and otherwise by CDR3 amino acid sequence together with Vbeta and Jbeta genes. Sorting error was corrected by removing sequences shared between sorted populations at a frequency ratio of 2:1 or less, and the remaining shared sequences were assigned to the higher population. A sequence counted as donor-reactive if, in CFSE-low cells, the sequence had a frequency of at least 0.01% and was expanded at least 5-fold compared with unstimulated cells. Jensen-Shannon divergence calculated on the top 100 TCRbeta sequences ranked by frequency was used to measure repertoire divergence. For samples with multiple sequencing runs, sorting error was corrected in each run separately before the runs were combined. The source is immuneACCESS, and TCRdb retained only in-frame sequences with V and J called. Part of the clones is not carried over; for the studies checked, unresolved V genes explain less than half of this, and the remainder is unexplained. V and J calls and clone size are as listed in that table; D and trimming were resolved from the DNA. In all, the sample holds some 74,000 clones, and 85% to 95% of those were seen once. The ten largest make up approximately 0.35% of the sample.

The time point tag for this specimen amounts to: blood sample drawn before combined kidney and bone marrow transplant. Thawed PBMCs were FACS-sorted into unstimulated Tregs (CD4+CD25+CD127-), CD4+ non-Tregs (CD4+CD25-), CD4 cells and CD8 cells. Prior to Treg sorting, thawed PBMCs were rested overnight with 150 to 250 IU/ml IL-2 at 37 degrees C. A few combined kidney and bone marrow transplant recipients from the ITN036ST trial were included as patients, and samples were available only from these trial subjects. Healthy control blood was processed to PBMCs by Ficoll density gradient and cryopreserved, and patient PBMCs were collected before and after transplant. These data are taken from a study of Tregs in tolerant kidney transplant recipients (dated by TCRdb to between 2018 and 2020). For context, the study as a whole: The transplants used related donors with nonmyeloablative bone marrow transplantation, and mixed chimerism in the human trials was transient. TCRbeta sequencing was used in the study to identify donor-specific regulatory T cells before combined kidney and bone marrow transplantation, and the identified cells were then tracked after transplant. Beyond this particular receptor, the publication reports: Because the study included only a small number of patients, the results must be confirmed in larger populations and under other immunosuppression protocols. Expanding Tregs with activated donor B cells appeared to identify the most biologically relevant and donor-specific TCRbeta repertoire. In tolerant patients, the expansion of donor-specific Tregs was greater than global Treg expansion, suggesting that the expansion was antigen-driven rather than nonspecific. Although technical replication error seemed to be minimal, the question of biological reproducibility was not addressed directly. For some patients, the PCR primers changed as time went on, which meant samples from those patients could not be compared with one another at the nucleotide level.

This TCR was sampled from a human donor who received a combined kidney and bone marrow transplant. Recombination joined TRBV6-5 with TRBJ2-7; the D gene could be either TRBD1 or TRBD2, each agreeing at 5 bases. The source material was Tregs from blood, sampled before the transplant. The base sequence is TGTGCCAGCAGTGCGGGCAGGGTTTGGTCCTACGAGCAGTACTTC. This encodes CASSAGRVWSYEQYF.